This T cell receptor (beta chain) came from a study of T cell responses to AZD1222 COVID-19 vaccine. Regarding the study as a whole: Repertoire collection took place solely once the T cell response had peaked.

Trimming cost V 3 bases and J 0 bases, with 9 bases left between them. The germline gives CDR1 SGDLS, CDR2 YYNGEE. CDR3 length: 14 amino acids. Clones were sequenced by immunoSEQ multiplex PCR, and TCRdb holds only the in-frame ones, with some missing. The table lists more than 60,000 clones, roughly 91% of them singletons. In the case of this clone: Its antigen remains unknown.

This TCR was sampled from an adult who received the AZD1222 COVID-19 vaccine. The chain is built from TRBV9 and TRBJ1-1; D unresolved. This sample comprised peripheral blood, obtained 28 days after the second AZD1222 dose. The CDR3 loop reads CASSARLMNTEAFF. CDR3 DNA sequence: TGTGCCAGCAGCGCCCGACTAATGAACACTGAAGCTTTCTTT.